This is a list of T cell receptor beta chains from one sample in a study of a mutant IDH1 vaccine in newly diagnosed glioma. TCRdb's table, derived via immunoSEQ multiplex PCR, lists solely in-frame clones and lacks some. In the table there are tens of thousands of clones, approximately 78% of which are singletons. These receptors lack a known antigen. The sample was PBMCs, taken from a glioma patient whose treatment included an IDH1 peptide vaccine. These receptors were collected from a man between 35 and 55 years old with glioma. Each CDR3 is given with its conserved first and last residue. A D gene is named only where the DNA matches it firmly. Expanded clones get a size class; other rows say once, few or many, or leave the size out.

V	size	D	J	DNA	CDR3
TRBV7-6	-	-	TRBJ1-2	TGTGCCAGCAGCTTATCGCTAAGGGTCGGAGGCTACACCTTC	CASSLSLRVGGYTF
TRBV5-5	-	TRBD1	TRBJ2-7	TGTGCCAGCAGTTTAGACAGGGTGTACGAGCAGTACTTC	CASSLDRVYEQYF
TRBV4-3	-	-	TRBJ2-2	TGCGCCAGCAGCCGTAGTTATCCAGGAACTTCCACCGGGGAGCTGTTTTTT	CASSRSYPGTSTGELFF
TRBV6-1	-	TRBD2	TRBJ2-5	TGTGCCAGCAGTGAAGGGGGAGGCGGGAGGGCCTGGGAGACCCAGTACTTC	CASSEGGGGRAWETQYF
TRBV25-1	few	-	TRBJ1-1	TGTGCCAGCAGAGTGGCAGGGGAAAGAACTAAAGCTTTCTTT	CASRVAGERTKAFF
TRBV7-2	-	-	TRBJ1-5	TGTGCCAGCAGCTTAGGCATCGGCGTCAATAGCAATCAGCCCCAGCATTTT	CASSLGIGVNSNQPQHF
TRBV11-2	once	TRBD1	TRBJ1-2	TGTGCCAGCAGCCCGGGGACAGGGAAAGACTATGGCTACACCTTC	CASSPGTGKDYGYTF
TRBV5-1	-	TRBD1	TRBJ2-7	TGCGCCAGCAGCTCCGGACAGGGACCGTCCTACGAGCAGTACTTC	CASSSGQGPSYEQYF
TRBV5-8	few	TRBD2	TRBJ2-5	TGTGCCAGCAGCTTGGATGTCTCGGGGAGGGGCGGTGAGACCCAGTACTTC	CASSLDVSGRGGETQYF
TRBV5-1	-	-	TRBJ1-4	TGCGCCAGCAGCTTGGCCGGCCCAGGGAATGAAAAACTGTTTTTT	CASSLAGPGNEKLFF